This T cell receptor (beta chain) was profiled in a study of blood T cell repertoires in COVID-19. Overall study: Researchers got acute and convalescent COVID-19 samples from the United States, Italy and Spain.

Only one count was recorded for this clone. Categorization into cohorts depended on clinical history that participants reported. Assay: immunoSEQ multiplex PCR; the TCRdb copy retains only in-frame clones and omits some. In the table there are roughly 280,000 clones, roughly nine tenths of which are singletons. Per the germline V gene, CDR1 is SEHNR and CDR2 is FQNEAQ (reference sequence). V was trimmed by 5 bases and J by 7 bases, leaving 14 bases between them. The CDR3 runs to 14 residues. Sequences were obtained from PBMCs or T cells enriched from blood (not recorded which). The rearrangement joins TRBV7-9 to TRBJ1-4, with D hard to call. This clonotype was obtained from a woman aged 60-70 years who had recovered from COVID-19. The CDR3 loop reads CASSPGRDSEKLFF. Here the CDR3 DNA reads TGTGCCAGCAGCCCTGGACGGGATTCTGAAAAACTGTTTTTT.